The T cell receptor (beta chain) described here comes from a study of T cells in Graves' hyperthyroidism and ophthalmopathy. Amplified regions were TCR beta CDR3 sequences from RNA transcripts. The primer set for the first-round RT-PCR of the TCR CDR3 was HTBI. TCRdb processed the multiplex PCR reads anew with MiXCR; each CDR3 protein has one entry. Among under 450,000 distinct CDR3 sequences listed, around 14% were seen once. Lactation, pregnancy, other autoimmune disease or uncontrolled infection excluded patients. Germline assignment: CDR1 MDHEN and CDR2 SYDVKM. The ends lost 4 bases at V and 8 bases at J; junction bases unmatched: 10. The CDR3 contains 16 residues. At least ten counts were recorded for this clonotype.

The gene calls are TRBV28 and TRBJ2-4; 11 nucleotides align to TRBD2. The sequence derives from a woman between 18 and 29 years old with Graves' hyperthyroidism. Sample: blood. CDR3 sequence (DNA): TGTGCCAGCAGTTCCCCAACTAGCGGGAGTACTGACATTCAGTACTTC. This gives the protein CASSSPTSGSTDIQYF.